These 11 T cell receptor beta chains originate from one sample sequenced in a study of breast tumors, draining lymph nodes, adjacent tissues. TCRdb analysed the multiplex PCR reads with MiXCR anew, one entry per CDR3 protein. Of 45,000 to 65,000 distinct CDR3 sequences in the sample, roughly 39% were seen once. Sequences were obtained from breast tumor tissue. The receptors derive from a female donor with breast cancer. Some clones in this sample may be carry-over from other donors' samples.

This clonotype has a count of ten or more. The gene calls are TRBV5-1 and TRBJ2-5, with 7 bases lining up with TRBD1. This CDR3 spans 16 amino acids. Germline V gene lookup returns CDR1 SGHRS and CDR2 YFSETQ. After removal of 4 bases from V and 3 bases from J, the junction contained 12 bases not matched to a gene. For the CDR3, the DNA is TGCGCCAGCAGCCCACGTGGAGACAGGGTTAAAGAGACCCAGTACTTC. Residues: CASSPRGDRVKETQYF. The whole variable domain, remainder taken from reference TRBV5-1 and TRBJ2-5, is KAGVTQTPRYLIKTRGQQVTLSCSPISGHRSVSWYQQTPGQGLQFLFEYFSETQRNKGNFPGRFSGRQFSNSRSEMNVSTLELGDSALYLCASSPRGDRVKETQYFGPGTRLLVL.

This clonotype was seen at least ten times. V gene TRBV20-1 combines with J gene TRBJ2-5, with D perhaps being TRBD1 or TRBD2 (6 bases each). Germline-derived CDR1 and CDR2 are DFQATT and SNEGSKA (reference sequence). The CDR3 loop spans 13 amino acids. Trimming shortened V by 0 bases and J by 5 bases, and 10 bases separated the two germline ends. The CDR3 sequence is CSARDGGAETQYF. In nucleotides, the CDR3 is TGCAGTGCTAGAGACGGGGGCGCGGAGACCCAGTACTTC.

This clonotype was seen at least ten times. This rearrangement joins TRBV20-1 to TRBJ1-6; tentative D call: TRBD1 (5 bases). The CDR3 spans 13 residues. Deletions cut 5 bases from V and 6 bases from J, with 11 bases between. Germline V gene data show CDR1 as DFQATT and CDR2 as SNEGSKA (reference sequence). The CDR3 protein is CSALGVSNSPLHF. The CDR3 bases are TGCAGTGCTTTGGGGGTGTCTAATTCACCCCTCCACTTT.

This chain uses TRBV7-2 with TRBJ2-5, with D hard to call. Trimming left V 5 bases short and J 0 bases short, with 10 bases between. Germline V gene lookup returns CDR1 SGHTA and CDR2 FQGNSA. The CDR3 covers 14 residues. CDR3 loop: CASSPTPNQETQYF. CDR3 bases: TGTGCCAGCAGCCCCACCCCTAACCAAGAGACCCAGTACTTC. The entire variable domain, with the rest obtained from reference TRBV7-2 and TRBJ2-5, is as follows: GAGVSQSPSNKVTEKGKDVELRCDPISGHTALYWYRQSLGQGLEFLIYFQGNSAPDKSGLPSDRFSAERTGGSVSTLTIQRTQQEDSAVYLCASSPTPNQETQYFGPGTRLLVL.

Written as DNA, the CDR3 is TGCGCCAGCAGCCAATCGTTGGGGGATAGTAGTGTCGGGGATACGCAGTATTTT. Translation gives CASSQSLGDSSVGDTQYF. This chain links TRBV4-3 with TRBJ2-3, with D tentatively TRBD1 or TRBD2 (5 bases each). Trimming took off 2 bases at V and 6 bases at J, with 24 bases between the two ends. This CDR3 spans 18 amino acids. The germline CDR1 and CDR2 sequences are LGHNA and YSLEER.

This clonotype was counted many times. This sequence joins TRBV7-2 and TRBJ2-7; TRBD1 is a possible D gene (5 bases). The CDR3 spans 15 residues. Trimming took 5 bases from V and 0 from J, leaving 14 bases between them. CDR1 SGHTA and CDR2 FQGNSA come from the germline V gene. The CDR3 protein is CASSPETATSYEQYF. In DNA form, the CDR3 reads TGTGCCAGCAGCCCCGAGACAGCTACCTCCTACGAGCAGTACTTC.

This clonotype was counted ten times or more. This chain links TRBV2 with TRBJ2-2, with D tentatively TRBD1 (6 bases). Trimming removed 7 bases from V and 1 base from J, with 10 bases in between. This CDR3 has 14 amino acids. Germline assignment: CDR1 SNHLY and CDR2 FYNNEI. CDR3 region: CASTRGGNTGELFF. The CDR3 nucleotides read TGTGCCAGCACTAGAGGGGGGAACACCGGGGAGCTGTTTTTT.

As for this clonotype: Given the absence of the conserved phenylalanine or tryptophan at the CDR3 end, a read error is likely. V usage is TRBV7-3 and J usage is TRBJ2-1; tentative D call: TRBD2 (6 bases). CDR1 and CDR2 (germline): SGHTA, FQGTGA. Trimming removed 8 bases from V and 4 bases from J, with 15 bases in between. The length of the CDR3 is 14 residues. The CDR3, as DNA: TGTGCCAGCGCGTTGGGACTGGGGTACAATGAGCAGTTCCTC. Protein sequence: CASALGLGYNEQFL.

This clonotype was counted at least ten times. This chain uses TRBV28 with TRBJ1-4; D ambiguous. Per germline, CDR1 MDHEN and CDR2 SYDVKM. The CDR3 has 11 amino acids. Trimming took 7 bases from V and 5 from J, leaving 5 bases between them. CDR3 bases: TGTGCCAGCACTCAAAATGAAAAACTGTTTTTT. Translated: CASTQNEKLFF.

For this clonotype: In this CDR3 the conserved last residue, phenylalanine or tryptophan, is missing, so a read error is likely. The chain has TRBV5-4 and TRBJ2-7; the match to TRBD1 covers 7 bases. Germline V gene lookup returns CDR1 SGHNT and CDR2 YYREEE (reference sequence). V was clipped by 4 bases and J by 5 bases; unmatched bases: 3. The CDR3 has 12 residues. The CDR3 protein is CASSQQGDEQYS. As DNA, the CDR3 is TGTGCCAGCAGCCAGCAGGGGGACGAGCAGTACTCC.

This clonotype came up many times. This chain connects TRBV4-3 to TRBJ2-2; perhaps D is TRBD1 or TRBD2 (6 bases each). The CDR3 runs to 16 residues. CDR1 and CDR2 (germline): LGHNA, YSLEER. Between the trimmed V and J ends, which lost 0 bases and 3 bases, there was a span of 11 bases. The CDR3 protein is CASSQEGGTHTGELFF. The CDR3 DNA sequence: TGCGCCAGCAGCCAAGAAGGGGGGACCCACACCGGGGAGCTGTTTTTT.